The 22 T cell receptor beta chains below all came from one sample that was sequenced in a study of Graves' ophthalmopathy and Graves' hyperthyroidism (dated by TCRdb to between 2018 and 2020). These reads were obtained on an Illumina HiSeq 2000. For repertoire sequencing, the TCR beta CDR3 regions were amplified from RNA transcripts. The first round was an RT-PCR using HTBI primers with the Qiagen OneStep RT-PCR kit, and this first round was followed by a second-round multiplex PCR, then size selection and purification. The public reads were reprocessed in TCRdb via fastp at Q25 and MiXCR, keeping in-frame beta chains. Every entry covers one CDR3 protein and lists the most common genes and DNA from its rows. This sample gives about 550,000 distinct CDR3 sequences in total; approximately 37% of them show up just once. The leading ten clones occupy less than 4.5% of the sample. Specimen: peripheral blood or thyroid tissue (not recorded which). These receptors all come from an adult man with Graves' hyperthyroidism.

The chain links TRBV10-3 to TRBJ2-5; the D is unclear. Germline CDR1 and CDR2: ENHRY and SYGVKD. The CDR3 runs to 14 residues. V was cut by 2 bases and J by 5 bases, with 12 bases left in between. CDR3 coding DNA: TGTGCCATCAGTGAGATCCAGGATCGGGAGACCCAGTACTTC. Its protein product is CAISEIQDRETQYF.

There are many counts of this clonotype. This chain uses TRBV20-1 with TRBJ1-2; 7 bases agree with TRBD1. Germline CDR1 and CDR2: DFQATT and SNEGSKA (reference sequence). The CDR3 sequence is 16 residues long. J lost 5 bases, V lost 0 bases, and 12 bases had no gene match. DNA of the CDR3: TGCAGTGCTAGAGATCAAATGGGAGGGGGCCTGTATGGCTACACCTTC. This translates into CSARDQMGGGLYGYTF.

Regarding this clonotype: Since a much larger clone is just one base distant, this may be a read error. The chain combines TRBV6-5 with TRBJ1-6, with 7 bases identical to TRBD1. The germline V gene has CDR1 MNHEY and CDR2 SVGAGI. The CDR3 spans 16 residues. The CDR3 DNA reads TGTGTCAGCAGTGACACAGGGGCCCGTAATAATTCACCCCTCCACTTT. It is translated as CVSSDTGARNNSPLHF.

V and J are TRBV20-1 and TRBJ1-1; D is undetermined. Germline CDR1 DFQATT, CDR2 SNEGSKA (reference sequence). The V end lost 5 bases, the J end lost 0 bases, and 13 bases lay between the germline ends. There are 14 residues in the CDR3. This CDR3 is CSAPKGDMNTEAFF. As DNA, the CDR3 is TGCAGTGCTCCTAAGGGAGACATGAACACTGAAGCTTTCTTT.

This clonotype was recorded at least ten times. The genes are TRBV20-1 and TRBJ1-6; 8 nucleotides align to TRBD1. The CDR3 runs 13 residues. The germline V gene encodes CDR1 DFQATT and CDR2 SNEGSKA (reference sequence). V was clipped by 3 bases and J by 7 bases; unmatched bases: 2. The CDR3 DNA reads as TGCAGTGCTAGCCAGGGGGCGAATTCACCCCTCCACTTT. It codes for CSASQGANSPLHF.

In this sample, this clonotype turned up many times. This chain joins TRBV7-9 and TRBJ2-2, with 8 bases aligning to TRBD1. The CDR3 loop spans 15 amino acids. Germline values: CDR1 SEHNR, CDR2 FQNEAQ (reference sequence). V trimming: 7 bases; J trimming: 1 base; junction bases outside the gene matches: 5. In nucleotides, the CDR3 is TGTGCCAGCAACATAGGGACAGGGAACACCGGGGAGCTGTTTTTT. Translated, it gives CASNIGTGNTGELFF.

V gene TRBV25-1 combines with J gene TRBJ1-2, with 11 positions matching TRBD1. The CDR3 runs 15 residues. V was pared by 4 bases and J by 2 bases, with 3 bases of the junction left unmatched. CDR1 and CDR2 (germline): MGHDK, SYGVNS. The CDR3 sequence is CASSGTGGRNYGYTF. The CDR3 nucleotides read TGTGCCAGCAGTGGGACAGGGGGCCGAAACTATGGCTACACCTTC.

The genes are TRBV5-1 and TRBJ2-3, with a possible D match to TRBD1 (6 bases). The ends were cut back, 4 bases at V and 0 bases at J, with 21 bases in the middle. Germline CDR1 SGHRS, CDR2 YFSETQ. The CDR3 consists of 18 residues. DNA of the CDR3: TGCGCCAGCAGCCCGTTTTGGGGGCAGGAGACAAGCACAGATACGCAGTATTTT. It encodes CASSPFWGQETSTDTQYF.

The table lists this clonotype with many counts. V gene TRBV5-1 combines with J gene TRBJ2-2; D not certain. This CDR3 is built from 16 residues. CDR1 and CDR2 from the germline V gene are SGHRS and YFSETQ. V was cut by 0 bases and J by 5 bases, with 14 bases left in between. The CDR3, as DNA: TGCGCCAGCAGCTTGGTCGCTGTACAATGGACCGGGGAGCTGTTTTTT. Amino acids: CASSLVAVQWTGELFF.

The chain couples TRBV2 to TRBJ2-3, with TRBD2 as a possible D gene (6 bases). Germline assignment: CDR1 SNHLY and CDR2 FYNNEI. V was pared by 4 bases and J by 0 bases, with 11 bases between. The CDR3 is 15 amino acids. The CDR3 loop is CASSGRSGSTDTQYF. CDR3 sequence (DNA): TGTGCCAGCAGTGGACGCAGCGGGAGCACAGATACGCAGTATTTT.

V is TRBV7-9 and J is TRBJ1-1; maybe TRBD1 (5 bases). From germline, CDR1 is SEHNR and CDR2 FQNEAQ (reference sequence). CDR3 length: 15 residues. V shed 5 bases and J shed 1 base, with 14 bases lying between them. This CDR3 is CASSLRSGRNTEAFF. DNA for the CDR3: TGTGCCAGCAGCCTAAGATCAGGGCGGAACACTGAAGCTTTCTTT.

This clonotype appeared many times. This chain connects TRBV5-4 to TRBJ1-4; no clear D. CDR3 length: 14 residues. Germline V gene lookup returns CDR1 SGHNT and CDR2 YYREEE (reference sequence). V gave up 0 bases and J gave up 8 bases, with 11 bases separating them. This CDR3 is CASSLDSEDEKLFF. The CDR3 DNA reads TGTGCCAGCAGCTTGGACAGCGAAGACGAAAAACTGTTTTTT.

This clonotype was counted at least ten times. Germline is not matched at one junction end, which may reflect a read error. V usage is TRBV10-3 and J usage is TRBJ2-7; D perhaps matches TRBD2 (6 bases). This CDR3 contains 13 residues. Germline CDR1 is ENHRY and CDR2 is SYGVKD. The CDR3 is CASSAAGSYEQYF. The CDR3, as DNA: TGTGCCAGCAGTGCCGCGGGGTCCTACGAGCAGTACTTC.

The chain uses TRBV20-1 and TRBJ1-1; D gene ambiguous. There are 15 residues in the CDR3. The V and J ends lost 6 bases and 6 bases respectively, with 23 bases between them. Germline V gene lookup returns CDR1 DFQATT and CDR2 SNEGSKA (reference sequence). In DNA, the CDR3 is TGCAGTGCGAGTGGACTAGGGCAGTGGGTGGCTGAAGCTTTCTTT. Amino acid sequence: CSASGLGQWVAEAFF.

The sample holds a few counts of this clonotype. V and J are TRBV14 and TRBJ2-5, with a possible D match to TRBD2 (6 bases). V dropped 5 bases and J dropped 5 bases, with 12 bases sitting between them. In germline, CDR1 is SGHDN, CDR2 FVKESK. The CDR3 contains 13 residues. The CDR3 sequence: CASSRREWETQYF. The CDR3 coding sequence is TGTGCCAGCAGCAGACGGGAGTGGGAGACCCAGTACTTC.

This clonotype was detected ten times or more. The chain recombines TRBV7-8 with TRBJ1-5; D is unresolved. This CDR3 has 13 amino acids. V was pared by 3 bases and J by 4 bases, with 7 bases between. Germline V gene data show CDR1 as SGHVS and CDR2 as FQNEAQ. The CDR3 here is CASSFERNQPQHF. CDR3 nucleotide sequence: TGTGCCAGCAGCTTTGAAAGGAATCAGCCCCAGCATTTT.

The V gene is TRBV20-1, the J gene TRBJ2-7, with 11 bases lining up with TRBD2. CDR1 and CDR2 from the germline V gene are DFQATT and SNEGSKA (reference sequence). This CDR3 has 13 residues. The V gene end was trimmed by 6 bases and the J gene end by 4 bases; junction bases not matched to a gene: 5. CDR3 sequence: CSAPTSGEYEQYF. The CDR3 DNA follows: TGCAGTGCACCGACTAGCGGGGAGTACGAGCAGTACTTC.

This clonotype was seen ten or more times. The CDR3 DNA reads TGTGCCAGCAGTTTGGCGAGGGGTTGGTTGTCTGGGGCCAACGTCCTGACTTTC. Residues: CASSLARGWLSGANVLTF. The V and J genes are TRBV6-5 and TRBJ2-6; D may correspond to TRBD1 or TRBD2 (5 bases each). V lost 4 bases, J lost 1 base, and 17 bases lay in between. The germline CDR1 and CDR2 sequences are MNHEY and SVGAGI. The CDR3 length is 18 residues.

In DNA form, the CDR3 reads TGTGCCAGCAGTCGTAGCGGGACAGGGGGCCTTTCCGAGCAGTACTTC. Its protein product is CASSRSGTGGLSEQYF. The rearrangement uses TRBV7-9 and TRBJ2-7; TRBD1 matches 12 bases. Germline V lookup: CDR1 SEHNR, CDR2 FQNEAQ (reference sequence). The CDR3 totals 16 residues. V gave up 6 bases and J gave up 6 bases; unmatched junction bases: 12.

The sample holds one count of this clonotype. The V call is TRBV7-9, the J call TRBJ2-7, with 15 nucleotides matching TRBD2. With 11 bases clipped from V and 7 bases from J, the junction kept 12 bases outside the gene matches. Germline CDR1 and CDR2: SEHNR and FQNEAQ (reference sequence). The CDR3 sequence is 15 residues long. CDR3 residues: CAVVRTSGRALEQYF. CDR3 DNA sequence: TGTGCCGTCGTACGGACTAGCGGGAGGGCATTGGAGCAGTACTTC.

This clonotype was counted many times. The V gene is TRBV2, the J gene TRBJ1-1, with D perhaps matching TRBD1 (5 bases). Trimming cost V 6 bases and J 1 base, with 18 bases left between them. This CDR3 region has 16 residues. The germline CDR1 and CDR2 sequences are SNHLY and FYNNEI. The CDR3 DNA follows: TGTGCCAGCAGGGAGACTCCGGGACTTCGGAACACTGAAGCTTTCTTT. Amino acid sequence: CASRETPGLRNTEAFF.

Only a few counts were recorded for this clonotype. The V gene is TRBV29-1, the J gene TRBJ2-7, with D perhaps TRBD2 (6 bases). Germline CDR1 is SQVTM and CDR2 is ANQGSEA. V lost 4 bases and J lost 2, with 21 bases in between. This CDR3 contains 16 residues. The CDR3 bases are TGCAGCGTTGTGGTTTTTGAGGGAGGATCTCCCTACGAGCAGTACTTC. It yields the protein CSVVVFEGGSPYEQYF.